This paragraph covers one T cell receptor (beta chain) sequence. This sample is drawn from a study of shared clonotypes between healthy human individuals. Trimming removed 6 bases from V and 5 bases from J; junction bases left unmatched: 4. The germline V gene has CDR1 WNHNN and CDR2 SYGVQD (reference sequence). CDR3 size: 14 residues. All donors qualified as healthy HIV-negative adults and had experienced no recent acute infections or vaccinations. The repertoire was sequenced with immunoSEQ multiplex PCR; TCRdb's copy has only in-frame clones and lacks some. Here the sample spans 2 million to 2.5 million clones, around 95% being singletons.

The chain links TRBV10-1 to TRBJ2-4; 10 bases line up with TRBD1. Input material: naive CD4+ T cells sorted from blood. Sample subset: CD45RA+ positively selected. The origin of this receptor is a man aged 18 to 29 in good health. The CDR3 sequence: CASSKGTGENIQYF. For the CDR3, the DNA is TGCGCCAGCAGCAAAGGGACAGGGGAAAACATTCAGTACTTC.